This T cell receptor beta chain was identified during a study of T cell repertoires in cytomegalovirus infection. Study-wide context: Both a matching HLA type and CMV infection were indicated by public TCR beta signatures. Study findings and constraints: Summed public TCR beta family frequency identified CMV carriers bearing the relevant HLA. HLA-C-restricted, CMV-specific TCR beta clonotypes were dominant ex vivo.

TCRdb passed the reads through MiXCR, listing each CDR3 protein once. The sample has 200,000 to 300,000 distinct CDR3 sequences, approximately 9.1% seen once. Many counts were recorded for this clonotype. Its antigen remains unidentified. A much larger clone lies one base from this, so it may be a read error. Sequenced: PBMCs. This clonotype was sampled from a human donor in good health (CMV status not recorded). Some clones in this sample may be carry-over from other donors' samples.

CDR3 amino acids: CASSGDRKETQYF. The CDR3 bases are TGTGCCAGCAGCGGGGACAGAAAAGAGACCCAGTACTTC. The chain has TRBV7-6 and TRBJ2-5; 7 bases align to TRBD1. After removal of 5 bases from V and 3 bases from J, the junction contained 3 bases not matched to a gene. The CDR3 extends over 13 amino acids. Per germline, CDR1 SGHVS and CDR2 FNYEAQ.